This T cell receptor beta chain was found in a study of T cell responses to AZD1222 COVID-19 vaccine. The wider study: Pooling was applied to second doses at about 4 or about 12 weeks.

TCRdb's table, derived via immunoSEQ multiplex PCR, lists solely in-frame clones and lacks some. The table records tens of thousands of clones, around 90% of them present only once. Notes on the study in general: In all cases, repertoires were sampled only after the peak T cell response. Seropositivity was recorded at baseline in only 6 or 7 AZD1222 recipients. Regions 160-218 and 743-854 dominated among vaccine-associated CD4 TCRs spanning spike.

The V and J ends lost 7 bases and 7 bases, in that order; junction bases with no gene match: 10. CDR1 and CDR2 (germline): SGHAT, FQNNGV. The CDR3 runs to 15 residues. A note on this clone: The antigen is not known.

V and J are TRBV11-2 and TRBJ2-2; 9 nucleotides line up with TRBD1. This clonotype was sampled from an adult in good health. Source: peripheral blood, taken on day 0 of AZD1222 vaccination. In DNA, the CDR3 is TGTGCCAGCACCGGGACAGGGTTGTTTAACGGGGAGCTGTTTTTT. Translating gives CASTGTGLFNGELFF.